This T cell receptor (beta chain) is drawn from a study of cytomegalovirus exposure and HLA in healthy donors. In regard to this clone: Its antigen remains unidentified.

This CDR3 spans 14 amino acids. J lost 5 bases, V lost 3 bases, and 6 bases had no gene match. Germline lookup yields CDR1 SGHAT and CDR2 FQNNGV. Study-wide points: In a later analysis, approximately 15,000 TCR beta sequences were associated with HLA alleles at 0.05 false discovery rate. Later analysis identified a missense DCLRE1C variant that was linked to TCR beta V- and J-gene trimming. Most TCR sequences were rare, but some public TCRs occurred in many donors.

Primers for the PCR totalled 60 Vbeta and 13 Jbeta. Sequencing was performed with immunoSEQ multiplex PCR; in TCRdb, only in-frame clones are kept and a portion is missing. The sample has around 130,000 clones; approximately 78% are singletons. The sequenced sample consisted of PBMCs. The clonotype comes from a woman aged 40 to 50 in good health and CMV-seropositive. V usage is TRBV11-2 and J usage is TRBJ2-7, with 8 positions matching TRBD2. CDR3 bases: TGTGCCAGCAGCTTGGTAGCGGGGCGGCACGAGCAGTACTTC. Protein: CASSLVAGRHEQYF.